This entry describes one T cell receptor beta chain. When the RNA was reverse transcribed, random hexamers were used with an input of roughly 0.5 to 1 ug. TCR beta CDR3 was amplified by immunoSEQ covering 54 Vbeta and 13 Jbeta. MiXCR, applied by TCRdb to the immunoSEQ multiplex PCR reads, yields one record per CDR3 protein. The sample consists of about 400,000 distinct CDR3 sequences, more than 80% of them appearing once. V trimming: 11 bases; J trimming: 4 bases; junction bases outside the gene matches: 5. Germline V gene sequence: CDR1 SEHNR, CDR2 FQNEAQ (reference sequence). The CDR3 runs 12 residues. The data are from a study of CD8 T cells in Susac syndrome. Sequencing targeted TCR beta in blood CD8+ and CD4+ T cells. The multiple sclerosis controls were treatment-naive patients affected by stable or active relapsing-remitting disease.

The sample was CD8+ T cells from PBMCs. The V and J genes are TRBV7-9 and TRBJ2-1; 7 bases match TRBD1. The clonotype comes from a human donor with multiple sclerosis. The CDR3 DNA reads TGTGCCGGGGACAGTGTGTACAATGAGCAGTTCTTC. The encoded protein is CAGDSVYNEQFF.